A single sample gave rise to the 14 T cell receptor beta chains below, sequenced in a study of shared clonotypes between healthy human individuals (dated by TCRdb to 2020 to 2022). Libraries were built with the immunoSEQ multiplex PCR assay. The immuneACCESS repertoire file appears here via TCRdb, limited to in-frame rearrangements. These files lack a portion of the clones; in checked studies, under half of the deficit traces to unresolved V genes, and the cause of the others is not known. In all, the sample holds 2 million to 2.5 million clones, and 85% to 95% of those were seen once. Around 0.4% of the sample is in the top ten clones. Sequenced: naive CD4+ T cells from PBMCs. In the paper's terms, the cell subset or site label means: CD45RA+ positively selected. The receptors come from a man aged 18 to 30 in good health. Some clones in this sample may be carry-over from other donors' samples.

The gene calls are TRBV5-4 and TRBJ2-7; 10 positions match TRBD2. The CDR3 loop spans 16 amino acids. V lost 0 bases and J lost 5; bases outside the gene matches: 8. From germline, CDR1 is SGHNT and CDR2 YYREEE (reference sequence). CDR3 residues: CASSLGGGSGRNEQYF. The CDR3, as DNA: TGTGCCAGCAGCTTGGGAGGTGGTAGCGGGAGGAACGAGCAGTACTTC.

This clone was counted a single time. In nucleotides, the CDR3 is TGTGCCAGCCGAGACAGGGAGAATCAGCCCCAGCATTTT. It yields the protein CASRDRENQPQHF. This rearrangement joins TRBV2 to TRBJ1-5; 7 bases fit TRBD1. Germline CDR1 reads SNHLY; CDR2 reads FYNNEI. The trim removed 8 bases at V and 4 bases at J, leaving 5 bases unmatched. The CDR3 consists of 13 residues.

The genes are TRBV6-5 and TRBJ1-2, with 8 bases fitting TRBD1. The CDR3 length is 14 residues. Germline assignment: CDR1 MNHEY and CDR2 SVGAGI. V was pared by 5 bases and J by 2 bases, with 4 bases of the junction left unmatched. The CDR3 spells CASSNRGDNYGYTF. The CDR3 DNA reads TGTGCCAGCAGTAACAGGGGGGACAACTATGGCTACACCTTC.

The chain is built from TRBV2 and TRBJ1-2; TRBD1 is a possible D gene (6 bases). The V and J ends lost 6 bases and 13 bases respectively, with 21 bases between them. The CDR3 has 13 residues. Germline CDR1 reads SNHLY; CDR2 reads FYNNEI. The CDR3 spells CASRGGARELLTF. In nucleotides, the CDR3 is TGTGCCAGCAGAGGGGGGGCGCGGGAACTTCTCACCTTC.

The chain carries TRBV15 and TRBJ1-4; 11 nucleotides agree with TRBD1. There are 16 residues in the CDR3. Germline CDR1 reads LNHNV; CDR2 reads YYDKDF (reference sequence). Losses at the gene ends were 3 bases for V and 7 bases for J; bases not matched to a gene: 7. The CDR3 DNA reads as TGTGCCACCAGCAGCCGGGACAGGGGGGTCGGTGAAAAACTGTTTTTT. Protein sequence: CATSSRDRGVGEKLFF. Together with reference TRBV15 and TRBJ1-4, the CDR3 gives the full variable domain: DAMVIQNPRYQVTQFGKPVTLSCSQTLNHNVMYWYQQKSSQAPKLLFHYYDKDFNNEADTPDNFQSRRPNTSFCFLDIRSPGLGDTAMYLCATSSRDRGVGEKLFFGSGTQLSVL.

The chain carries TRBV29-1 and TRBJ1-1, with 7 bases identical to TRBD1. The CDR3 is 15 amino acids. V dropped 2 bases and J dropped 5; count of bases not matched to a gene: 11. The germline CDR1 and CDR2 sequences are SQVTM and ANQGSEA. The CDR3 protein is CSVERWDSIGTEAFF. Here the CDR3 DNA reads TGCAGCGTTGAAAGATGGGACAGCATTGGAACTGAAGCTTTCTTT.

In this sample, this clone turned up once. This chain joins TRBV5-1 and TRBJ2-1, with a possible D match to TRBD2 (6 bases). This CDR3 has 15 residues. Per the germline V gene, CDR1 is SGHRS and CDR2 is YFSETQ. V was clipped by 0 bases and J by 0 bases, with 7 bases between them. The DNA for the CDR3 is TGCGCCAGCAGCTTGGCTAGCGCCTCCTACAATGAGCAGTTCTTC. Protein product: CASSLASASYNEQFF.

This chain joins TRBV10-3 and TRBJ1-5; D unresolved. CDR1 is ENHRY and CDR2 is SYGVKD in the germline V gene. V was clipped by 0 bases and J by 3 bases, with 9 bases between them. There are 15 residues in the CDR3. Here the CDR3 DNA reads TGTGCCATCAGTGAGTCGGGGAGCTTCAATCAGCCCCAGCATTTT. This translates into CAISESGSFNQPQHF.

The V gene is TRBV6-5, the J gene TRBJ2-5; 13 bases match TRBD2. Germline CDR1 and CDR2: MNHEY and SVGAGI. The trim removed 5 bases at V and 10 bases at J, leaving 7 bases unmatched. This CDR3 is 14 amino acids long. This chain's CDR3 is CASSLGLAGVSQYF. As DNA, the CDR3 is TGTGCCAGCAGTCTAGGACTAGCGGGAGTGAGCCAGTACTTC.

This clone was seen a single time. The gene calls are TRBV18 and TRBJ2-3, with 9 bases aligning to TRBD2. CDR1 is KGHSH, CDR2 LQKENI, per germline. The CDR3 spans 20 residues. After removal of 1 base from V and 0 bases from J, the junction contained 14 bases not matched to a gene. The CDR3 DNA sequence: TGTGCCAGCTCACCACGCCCGGGACGGAAACTAGCGGGTAGCACAGATACGCAGTATTTT. Protein product: CASSPRPGRKLAGSTDTQYF.

In this sample, this clone turned up once. This chain uses TRBV18 with TRBJ1-5; D is uncertain. Trimming stripped 2 bases from V and 3 bases from J, with 8 bases between. CDR3 length equals 14 residues. The germline V gene encodes CDR1 KGHSH and CDR2 LQKENI. The DNA for the CDR3 is TGTGCCAGCTCACCATCTTCGGACAATCAGCCCCAGCATTTT. Protein product: CASSPSSDNQPQHF.

This chain uses TRBV29-1 with TRBJ2-1, with D hard to call. This CDR3 is 15 amino acids long. The V end lost 2 bases, the J end lost 6 bases, and 17 bases lay between the germline ends. CDR1 and CDR2 from the germline V gene are SQVTM and ANQGSEA. In nucleotides, the CDR3 is TGCAGCGTTGAACTGAGGTTGGATGTCTTCAATGAGCAGTTCTTC. It encodes CSVELRLDVFNEQFF.

The chain uses TRBV28 and TRBJ1-2; D perhaps matches TRBD1 (5 bases). Between the trimmed V and J ends, which lost 3 bases and 0 bases, there was a span of 14 bases. Germline CDR1 and CDR2: MDHEN and SYDVKM. This CDR3 has 16 amino acids. The CDR3 nucleotides read TGTGCCAGCAGTTTTGGGGCAGGGATTTCTAACTATGGCTACACCTTC. It specifies CASSFGAGISNYGYTF.

The table lists this clone with a count of one. The chain joins TRBV5-6 to TRBJ2-1; 8 bases are a match to TRBD1. Looked up from germline, CDR1 is SGHDT and CDR2 is YYEEEE. The CDR3 has 15 amino acids. Trimming at V came to 0 bases and at J to 8 bases, leaving 7 bases not matched to a gene. In DNA, the CDR3 is TGTGCCAGCAGCTTGGGGACAGGGTCCCACGATGAGCAGTTCTTC. Encoded protein: CASSLGTGSHDEQFF. The whole variable domain, filled in from reference TRBV5-6 and TRBJ2-1, reads DAGVTQSPTHLIKTRGQQVTLRCSPKSGHDTVSWYQQALGQGPQFIFQYYEEEERQRGNFPDRFSGHQFPNYSSELNVNALLLGDSALYLCASSLGTGSHDEQFFGPGTRLTVL.